This T cell receptor beta chain was found in a study of blood T cell repertoires in COVID-19. Some clones are missing from TCRdb's copy, which holds only in-frame ones; the method was immunoSEQ multiplex PCR. Of nearly 80,000 clones in the sample, roughly four fifths are singletons; the top ten hold approximately 33%. This CDR3 is built from 14 residues. V lost 0 bases and J lost 5, with 11 bases in between. Looked up from germline, CDR1 is SGHRS and CDR2 is YFSETQ. Sequenced: peripheral blood. The chain combines TRBV5-1 with TRBJ2-5; D is undetermined. This clonotype originated in an older woman with acute or convalescent COVID-19. CDR3 sequence: CASSLGRSPETQYF. CDR3 DNA sequence: TGCGCCAGCAGCTTGGGCAGGTCTCCGGAGACCCAGTACTTC.